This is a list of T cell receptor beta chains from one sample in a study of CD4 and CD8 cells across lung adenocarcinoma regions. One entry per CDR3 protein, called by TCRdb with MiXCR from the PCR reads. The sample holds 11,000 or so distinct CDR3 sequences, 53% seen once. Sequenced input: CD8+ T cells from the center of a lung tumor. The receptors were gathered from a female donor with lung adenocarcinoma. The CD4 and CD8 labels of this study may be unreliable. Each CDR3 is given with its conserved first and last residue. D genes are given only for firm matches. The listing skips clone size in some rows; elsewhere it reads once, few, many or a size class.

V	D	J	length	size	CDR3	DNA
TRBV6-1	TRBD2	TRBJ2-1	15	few	CASSEFRGGLNEQFF	TGTGCCAGCAGTGAGTTTCGGGGGGGTTTGAATGAGCAGTTCTTC
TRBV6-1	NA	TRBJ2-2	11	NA	CASWSTGTLFF	TGTGCCAGCTGGTCCACCGGTACGCTGTTTTTT
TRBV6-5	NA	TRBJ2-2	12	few	CASSYGIGELFF	TGTGCCAGCAGTTACGGTATCGGGGAGCTGTTTTTT
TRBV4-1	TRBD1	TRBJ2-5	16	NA	CASSQDWAGGEKTQYF	TGCGCCAGCAGCCAAGATTGGGCAGGGGGCGAGAAGACCCAGTACTTC
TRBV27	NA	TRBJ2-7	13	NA	CASSYKSGIEQYF	TGTGCCAGCAGCTACAAATCCGGGATCGAGCAGTACTTC
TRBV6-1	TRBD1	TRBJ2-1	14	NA	CASSTGAAGGRSYF	TGTGCCAGCAGTACAGGGGCAGCAGGGGGCCGATCGTACTTC
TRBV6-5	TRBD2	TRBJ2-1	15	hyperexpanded	CASRFSGTSGNEQFF	TGTGCCAGCAGATTCTCCGGGACTAGCGGCAATGAGCAGTTCTTC
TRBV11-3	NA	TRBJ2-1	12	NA	CASSLLNNEQFF	TGTGCCAGCAGCTTACTTAACAATGAGCAGTTCTTC
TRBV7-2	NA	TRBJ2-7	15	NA	CASSFFRTDSYEQYF	TGTGCCAGCAGCTTCTTCCGGACAGACTCCTACGAGCAGTACTTC
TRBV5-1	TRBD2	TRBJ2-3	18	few	CASSPTFSPSGTTRPQYF	TGCGCCAGCAGCCCCACGTTTAGTCCTAGCGGAACTACCCGGCCGCAGTATTTT
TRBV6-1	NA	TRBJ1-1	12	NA	CASSEGNLRAFF	TGTGCCAGCAGTGAAGGGAATTTGAGAGCTTTCTTT
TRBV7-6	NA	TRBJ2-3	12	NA	CASSDRRDTQYF	TGTGCCAGCAGCGACCGACGGGATACGCAGTATTTT
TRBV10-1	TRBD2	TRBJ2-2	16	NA	CASSDPGLSNTGELFF	TGCGCCAGCAGTGATCCGGGACTATCAAACACCGGGGAGCTGTTTTTT
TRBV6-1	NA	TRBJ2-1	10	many	CASGDYEQFF	TGTGCCAGCGGGGACTATGAGCAGTTCTTC
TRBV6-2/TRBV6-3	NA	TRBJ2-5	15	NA	CASSYSDRGRETQYF	TGTGCCAGCAGTTACTCGGACCGGGGGCGGGAGACCCAGTACTTC
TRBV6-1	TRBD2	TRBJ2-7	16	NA	CASSPLSSGRAYEQYF	TGTGCCAGCAGTCCCCTAAGTAGCGGGAGGGCCTACGAGCAGTACTTC
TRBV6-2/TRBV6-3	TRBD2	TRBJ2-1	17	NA	CASSYSTTSGPYNEQFF	TGTGCCAGCAGTTACTCGACTACTAGCGGGCCTTACAATGAGCAGTTCTTC
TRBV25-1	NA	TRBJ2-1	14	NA	CASSGRLGYNEQFF	TGTGCCAGCAGTGGACGTTTGGGGTACAATGAGCAGTTCTTC
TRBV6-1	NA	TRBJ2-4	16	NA	CASRGGGGRDQDIQYF	TGTGCCAGTAGGGGAGGCGGAGGCCGGGACCAAGACATTCAGTACTTC
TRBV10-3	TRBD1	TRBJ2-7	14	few	CASLGTGGGYEQYF	TGTGCCTCGCTCGGGACAGGGGGCGGGTACGAGCAGTACTTC
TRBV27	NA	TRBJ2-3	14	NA	CAGIGGRVTDTQYF	TGTGCGGGCATCGGGGGCCGTGTCACAGATACGCAGTACTTT
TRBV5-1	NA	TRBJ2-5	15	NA	CASSLDVGGRETQYF	TGCGCCAGCAGCTTGGATGTGGGGGGCCGGGAGACCCAGTACTTC
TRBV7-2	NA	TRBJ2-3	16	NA	CASSPPGARSTDTQYF	TGTGCCAGCAGCCCCCCTGGGGCAAGGAGCACAGATACGCAGTATTTT
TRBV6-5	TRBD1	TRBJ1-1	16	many	CASSFTGTGMDTEAFF	TGTGCCAGCAGTTTTACCGGGACAGGGATGGACACTGAAGCTTTCTTT